This entry describes one T cell receptor (beta chain). Its antigen is not known. This entry is derived from a study of blood T cells in healthy people across ages. Alongside a J-beta primer mix, a sample-barcoded 5' primer served in a second PCR lasting 7 to 11 cycles. With 12 random nucleotides, a template-switch adaptor tagged each individual cDNA molecule. TCRdb recomputed calls from the 5' RACE reads with MiXCR, one row per CDR3 protein. The profile shows 800,000 or so distinct CDR3 sequences, around 50% of them singletons. Whole-study results and caveats: In older individuals, TCR beta diversity per million T cells was lower, falling roughly linearly with age. Long-lived and aged donors differed, with more naive CD4+ cells and higher diversity in the long-lived.

Healthy Caucasian individuals from Russia aged roughly 6 to 100 were enrolled as donors. The germline CDR1 and CDR2 sequences are SGHDN and FVKESK. Trimming took off 5 bases at V and 2 bases at J, with 16 bases between the two ends. This CDR3 spans 16 amino acids. The sequencing input was blood. The rearrangement uses TRBV14 and TRBJ2-1, with D maybe TRBD2 (6 bases). This clonotype was sampled from a man older than 75 in good health. The CDR3 reads CASSGPGAGPYNEQFF. The CDR3 nucleotides read TGTGCCAGCAGCGGGCCTGGAGCGGGCCCCTACAATGAGCAGTTCTTC.